The 16 T cell receptor beta chains below all came from one sample that was sequenced in a study of blood T cell repertoires in COVID-19. Sequenced by immunoSEQ multiplex PCR; TCRdb stores in-frame clones only, minus some. Of 200,000 to 300,000 clones in the sample, around 88% were seen once. Sequences were obtained from peripheral blood. These TCRs come from a woman between 25 and 40 years old who had recovered from COVID-19.

The rearrangement links TRBV5-1 to TRBJ2-7, with 8 bases aligning to TRBD1. Germline V CDR1 and CDR2: SGHRS, YFSETQ. The CDR3 is 16 amino acids. Losses at the gene ends were 2 bases for V and 0 bases for J; bases not matched to a gene: 7. The CDR3, as DNA: TGCGCCAGCAGCTTCGACCCGACAGGGGCCTCCTACGAGCAGTACTTC. Its translation is CASSFDPTGASYEQYF.

The chain joins TRBV13 to TRBJ2-7; 8 bases align to TRBD1. Germline CDR1 PRHDT, CDR2 FYEKMQ (reference sequence). Trimming took 0 bases from V and 4 from J; bases not matched to a gene: 5. CDR3 length equals 15 residues. CDR3 in amino acids: CASSLGLGDRYEQYF. The CDR3 coding sequence is TGTGCCAGCAGCTTAGGATTAGGGGACAGGTACGAGCAGTACTTC.

The V call is TRBV18, the J call TRBJ1-5; 8 bases map to TRBD1. The V gene's germline CDR1 is KGHSH and CDR2 LQKENI. This CDR3 spans 16 amino acids. V dropped 4 bases and J dropped 6; count of bases not matched to a gene: 11. The CDR3: CASSLVARGQGQPQHF. In DNA form, the CDR3 reads TGTGCCAGCTCACTGGTCGCCAGGGGGCAAGGTCAGCCCCAGCATTTT.

V gene TRBV3-1 (or the pseudogene TRBV3-2) combines with J gene TRBJ1-1; tentatively, D is TRBD1 (5 bases). This CDR3 comprises 16 residues. Trimming removed 0 bases at V and 1 base at J, with 12 bases between. Germline CDR1 is LGHDT and CDR2 is YNNKEL (reference sequence). CDR3 DNA: TGTGCCAGCAGCCAAGATAGGGCGGACAAGAACACTGAAGCTTTCTTT. Translation: CASSQDRADKNTEAFF.

This chain connects TRBV29-1 to TRBJ1-2, with a tentative D call TRBD1 (6 bases). Per the germline V gene, CDR1 is SQVTM and CDR2 is ANQGSEA. Trimming stripped 5 bases from V and 2 bases from J, with 15 bases between. This CDR3 spans 14 amino acids. CDR3 residues: CSVPLRTENYGYTF. DNA of the CDR3: TGCAGCGTTCCTCTAAGGACAGAGAACTATGGCTACACCTTC.

This clone was seen once. The chain carries TRBV19 and TRBJ1-2; the match to TRBD1 covers 8 bases. Germline values: CDR1 LNHDA, CDR2 SQIVND (reference sequence). With 4 bases clipped from V and 4 bases from J, the junction kept 8 bases outside the gene matches. The CDR3 totals 15 residues. The CDR3 is CASSTQGQGLYGYTF. For the CDR3, the DNA is TGTGCCAGTAGTACCCAAGGACAGGGTCTCTATGGCTACACCTTC.

The chain recombines TRBV4-2 with TRBJ1-5; TRBD1 matches 10 bases. With 4 bases clipped from V and 1 base from J, the junction kept 1 base outside the gene matches. The CDR3 is 15 amino acids. Germline-derived CDR1 and CDR2 are LGHNA and YNFKEQ. For the CDR3, the DNA is TGTGCCAGCAGCCGACAGGGGGCGAGCAATCAGCCCCAGCATTTT. Encoded protein: CASSRQGASNQPQHF.

V is TRBV5-6 and J is TRBJ2-7; possible D gene TRBD1, 5 bases. The CDR3 sequence is 12 residues long. CDR1 is SGHDT and CDR2 is YYEEEE in the germline V gene. Trimming pared 5 bases from V and 6 bases from J, leaving 12 bases between. CDR3 region: CASSRGSSEQYF. CDR3 nucleotides: TGTGCCAGCAGTAGGGGTTCAAGCGAGCAGTACTTC.

The rearrangement uses TRBV7-2 and TRBJ2-1; 10 bases align to TRBD2. The CDR3 has 16 amino acids. Germline V lookup: CDR1 SGHTA, CDR2 FQGNSA. With V trimmed by 1 base and J by 8 bases, 8 bases remained unmatched. The CDR3 loop is CASSLEGTSVMDEQFF. The CDR3, as DNA: TGTGCCAGCAGCTTAGAAGGGACTAGCGTGATGGATGAGCAGTTCTTC.

CDR3 nucleotides: TGCAGTGCTAGTAAGGGGGCGCGGTACGAGCAGTACTTC. Translating it yields CSASKGARYEQYF. This chain uses TRBV20-1 with TRBJ2-7, with TRBD1 identical over 7 bases. Germline V gives CDR1 DFQATT, CDR2 SNEGSKA (reference sequence). CDR3 length: 13 amino acids. The J segment lost 4 bases and the V segment lost 3 bases, leaving 6 bases of the junction unmatched.

The rearrangement joins TRBV29-1 to TRBJ2-4; 8 bases are shared with TRBD2. With V trimmed by 1 base and J by 9 bases, 14 bases remained unmatched. There are 16 residues in the CDR3. Germline loops: CDR1 SQVTM, CDR2 ANQGSEA. The CDR3 is CSVEGPAGAGRGIQYF. The CDR3 DNA reads as TGCAGCGTTGAAGGCCCAGCGGGGGCCGGGCGGGGCATTCAGTACTTC.

V and J are TRBV7-9 and TRBJ2-5; D remains ambiguous. Per the germline V gene, CDR1 is SEHNR and CDR2 is FQNEAQ (reference sequence). Trimming stripped 2 bases from V and 5 bases from J, with 18 bases between. The CDR3 spans 16 residues. Written as DNA, the CDR3 is TGTGCCAGCAGCTTATCTAGGAGCCGCGAACCGGAGACCCAGTACTTC. It specifies CASSLSRSREPETQYF.

The chain employs TRBV7-8 and TRBJ1-5; 10 bases line up with TRBD1. This CDR3 contains 15 residues. The J segment lost 4 bases and the V segment lost 5 bases, leaving 5 bases of the junction unmatched. Per the germline V gene, CDR1 is SGHVS and CDR2 is FQNEAQ. The CDR3 DNA follows: TGTGCCAGCAGCCAGACAGGGGGCGGGAATCAGCCCCAGCATTTT. It encodes CASSQTGGGNQPQHF. Filled out from reference TRBV7-8 and TRBJ1-5, the complete variable domain reads GAGVSQSPRYKVAKRGQDVALRCDPISGHVSLFWYQQALGQGPEFLTYFQNEAQLDKSGLPSDRFFAERPEGSVSTLKIQRTQQEDSAVYLCASSQTGGGNQPQHFGDGTRLSIL.

The chain carries TRBV7-9 and TRBJ2-1; 8 bases are shared with TRBD1. V lost 5 bases and J lost 2; bases outside the gene matches: 5. The CDR3 loop spans 15 amino acids. Germline assignment: CDR1 SEHNR and CDR2 FQNEAQ (reference sequence). The CDR3 bases are TGTGCCAGCAGCCCCCCAGGGGGCGCCTACAATGAGCAGTTCTTC. Its translation: CASSPPGGAYNEQFF.

This clone was seen a handful of times. The chain carries TRBV9 and TRBJ2-1; 12 nucleotides agree with TRBD2. V trimming: 3 bases; J trimming: 5 bases; junction bases outside the gene matches: 3. The germline V gene has CDR1 SGDLS and CDR2 YYNGEE. CDR3 length: 15 residues. This CDR3 reads CASSGTSGGNNEQFF. The CDR3, as DNA: TGTGCCAGCAGCGGAACTAGCGGGGGGAACAATGAGCAGTTCTTC.

The chain couples TRBV3-1 (or the pseudogene TRBV3-2) to TRBJ1-2; 7 nucleotides align to TRBD1. Germline CDR1 and CDR2: LGHDT and YNNKEL (reference sequence). The length of the CDR3 is 15 residues. J gave up 2 bases and V 5 bases, and 8 bases lay outside the gene matches. CDR3 nucleotides: TGTGCCAGCAGCGACAGGGTCCGGGCGAACTATGGCTACACCTTC. It specifies CASSDRVRANYGYTF.